These 5 T cell receptor beta chains originate from one sample sequenced in a study of T cells after yellow fever vaccination (dated by TCRdb to 2018 to 2020). Library generation was performed with 5' RACE. The instrument given in TCRdb is Illumina HiSeq 2500. Through fastp at Q25 and MiXCR, TCRdb rebuilt clones from the public reads, retaining in-frame beta chains. Rows are unified per CDR3 protein, each entry keeping the most common DNA and genes. Present in this sample are 90,000 to 130,000 distinct CDR3 sequences, 8.4% of which were seen just once. About 25% of the sample is taken by the ten largest. This specimen's treatment or condition label, interpreted: live attenuated yellow fever vaccine strain. Material: CD8+ T cells sorted from PBMCs, obtained 45 days after the yellow fever booster vaccination. Every receptor here comes from a man younger than 40 who received the YFV17D yellow fever vaccine.

Ten or more counts support this clonotype. The V gene is TRBV5-1, the J gene TRBJ2-1, with TRBD1 identical over 10 bases. Looked up from germline, CDR1 is SGHRS and CDR2 is YFSETQ. V was pared by 4 bases and J by 4 bases, with 5 bases of the junction left unmatched. This CDR3 is 15 amino acids long. CDR3 DNA sequence: TGCGCCAGCAGCCCGACAGGGGGCGAATACAATGAGCAGTTCTTC. It specifies CASSPTGGEYNEQFF.

The J gene is TRBJ2-1, the V gene TRBV12-3 or TRBV12-4; 9 positions match TRBD2. The trim removed 5 bases at V and 9 bases at J, leaving 14 bases unmatched. This CDR3 is 16 amino acids long. The DNA of the CDR3 is TGTGCCAGCAGTATCCCCATGGCGGGAGGGCCAGGTGAGCAGTTCTTC. Translating gives CASSIPMAGGPGEQFF.

In its sample, this clonotype was seen many times. This chain joins TRBV19 and TRBJ2-1; 7 positions match TRBD2. This CDR3 has 15 amino acids. J was trimmed by 4 bases and V by 2 bases; bases with no gene match: 5. Germline CDR1 is LNHDA and CDR2 is SQIVND (reference sequence). CDR3 sequence: CASSILLGGYNEQFF. DNA of the CDR3: TGTGCCAGTAGTATATTGCTGGGAGGGTACAATGAGCAGTTCTTC. The full variable domain, its missing parts supplied by reference TRBV19 and TRBJ2-1, is DGGITQSPKYLFRKEGQNVTLSCEQNLNHDAMYWYRQDPGQGLRLIYYSQIVNDFQKGDIAEGYSVSREKKESFPLTVTSAQKNPTAFYLCASSILLGGYNEQFFGPGTRLTVL.

This clonotype has just a few counts. The gene calls are TRBV25-1 and TRBJ1-1; D gene uncertain. Deletions cut 1 base from V and 3 bases from J, with 15 bases between. This CDR3 is built from 16 residues. Germline V lookup: CDR1 MGHDK, CDR2 SYGVNS. The CDR3 loop is CASSEFYSSVDTEAFF. The CDR3 nucleotides are TGTGCCAGCAGTGAATTCTACAGCAGCGTCGACACTGAAGCTTTCTTT.

This clonotype was seen ten or more times. CDR3 residues: CASTVYTTRTDTQYF. The CDR3 DNA sequence: TGCGCCAGCACAGTTTATACGACTAGAACAGATACGCAGTATTTT. The rearrangement joins TRBV5-1 to TRBJ2-3; TRBD2 is a possible D gene (6 bases). Germline-derived CDR1 and CDR2 are SGHRS and YFSETQ. Between the trimmed V and J ends, which lost 6 bases and 3 bases, there was a span of 17 bases. The CDR3 loop spans 15 amino acids.